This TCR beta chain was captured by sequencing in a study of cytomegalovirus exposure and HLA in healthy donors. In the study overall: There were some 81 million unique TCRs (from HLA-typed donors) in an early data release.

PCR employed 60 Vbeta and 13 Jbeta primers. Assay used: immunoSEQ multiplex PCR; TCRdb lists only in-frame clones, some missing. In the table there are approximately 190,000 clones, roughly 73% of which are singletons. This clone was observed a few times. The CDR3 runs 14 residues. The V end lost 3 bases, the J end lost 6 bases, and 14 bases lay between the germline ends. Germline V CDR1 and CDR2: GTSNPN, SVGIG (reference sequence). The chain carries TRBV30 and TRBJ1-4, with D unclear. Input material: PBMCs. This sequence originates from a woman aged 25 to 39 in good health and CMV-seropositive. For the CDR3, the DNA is TGTGCCTGGAGCACCGGCCTCGGGGATGAAAAACTGTTTTTT. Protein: CAWSTGLGDEKLFF.